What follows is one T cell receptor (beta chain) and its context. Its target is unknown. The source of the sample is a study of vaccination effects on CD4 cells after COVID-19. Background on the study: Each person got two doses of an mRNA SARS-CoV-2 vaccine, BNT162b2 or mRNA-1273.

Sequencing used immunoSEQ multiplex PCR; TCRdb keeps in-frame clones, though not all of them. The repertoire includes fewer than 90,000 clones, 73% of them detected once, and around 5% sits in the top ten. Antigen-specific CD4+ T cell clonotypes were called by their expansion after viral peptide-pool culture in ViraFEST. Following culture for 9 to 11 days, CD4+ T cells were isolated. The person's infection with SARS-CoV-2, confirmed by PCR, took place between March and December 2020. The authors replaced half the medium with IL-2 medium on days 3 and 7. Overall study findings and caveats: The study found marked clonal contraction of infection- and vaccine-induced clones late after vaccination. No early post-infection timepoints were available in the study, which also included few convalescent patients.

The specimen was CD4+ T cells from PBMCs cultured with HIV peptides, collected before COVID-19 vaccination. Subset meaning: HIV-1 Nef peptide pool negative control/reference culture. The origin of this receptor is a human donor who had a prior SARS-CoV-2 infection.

DNA for the CDR3: TGTGCCAGCTCACCACTTACTATCGGACTGAACACTGAAGCTTTCTTT. Translation gives CASSPLTIGLNTEAFF. This chain links TRBV18 with TRBJ1-1; D gene ambiguous. The CDR3 is 16 residues long. V lost 1 base, J lost 0 bases, and 12 bases lay in between. Germline V gives CDR1 KGHSH, CDR2 LQKENI.